The 9 T cell receptor beta chains below all came from one sample that was sequenced in a study of T cell responses to AZD1222 COVID-19 vaccine. Data came from immunoSEQ multiplex PCR; TCRdb stores just in-frame clones and leaves some out. The sample includes 130,000 to 150,000 clones, about 92% of them seen just once. Sequences were derived from peripheral blood, sampled on day 0 of AZD1222 vaccination. Receptors originate from an adult in good health.

This chain connects TRBV4-1 to TRBJ2-1; perhaps TRBD2 as D (6 bases). Trimming shortened V by 0 bases and J by 3 bases, and 12 bases separated the two germline ends. This CDR3 comprises 16 residues. CDR1 is MGHRA, CDR2 YSYEKL, per germline. The CDR3 sequence: CASSQEWRTNYNEQFF. Here the CDR3 DNA reads TGCGCCAGCAGCCAAGAATGGCGGACTAACTACAATGAGCAGTTCTTC.

Details on this clone: This sample includes further DNA sequences coding for the same CDR3. The CDR3 sequence: CASSLTQGSTEAFF. The CDR3 coding sequence is TGTGCCAGCAGCTTAACCCAGGGGTCCACTGAAGCTTTCTTT. The chain couples TRBV11-2 to TRBJ1-1, with a tentative D call TRBD1 (6 bases). V lost 2 bases and J 4 bases, leaving 11 bases between the germline ends. The CDR3 has 14 amino acids. Germline loops: CDR1 SGHAT, CDR2 FQNNGV.

This clone has a handful of counts. This chain connects TRBV2 to TRBJ2-3; D unresolved. This CDR3 comprises 13 residues. V lost 7 bases to trimming and J lost 1 base, with 9 bases between them. Germline loops: CDR1 SNHLY, CDR2 FYNNEI. The CDR3 region is CASNGVGTDTQYF. As DNA, the CDR3 is TGTGCCAGCAACGGAGTAGGCACAGATACGCAGTATTTT.

This chain uses TRBV30 with TRBJ1-6, with a possible D match to TRBD1 (6 bases). The length of the CDR3 is 12 residues. V lost 3 bases, J lost 14 bases, and 14 bases lay in between. CDR1 is GTSNPN, CDR2 SVGIG, per germline (reference sequence). CDR3 DNA: TGTGCCTGGAGGAGGGAACAGGGATCCCTCCACTTT. Amino acids: CAWRREQGSLHF. The variable domain in full, completed from reference TRBV30 and TRBJ1-6, reads SQTIHQWPATLVQPVGSPLSLECTVEGTSNPNLYWYRQAAGRGLQLLFYSVGIGQISSEVPQNLSASRPQDRQFILSSKKLLLSDSGFYLCAWRREQGSLHFGNGTRLTVT.

The V and J genes are TRBV6-1 and TRBJ1-3; D is undetermined. The germline V gene has CDR1 MNHNS and CDR2 SASEGT. The CDR3 has 15 amino acids. V was shortened by 3 bases and J by 0 bases, with 9 bases between the two germline ends. CDR3 DNA sequence: TGTGCCAGCAGTGATATTTACTACTCTGGAAACACCATATATTTT. Its translation is CASSDIYYSGNTIYF.

The chain combines TRBV27 with TRBJ2-7; 10 bases match TRBD1. Germline CDR1 MNHEY, CDR2 SMNVEV (reference sequence). J gave up 6 bases and V 3 bases, and 5 bases lay outside the gene matches. CDR3 length: 14 amino acids. The CDR3 protein is CASSFGTGVIEQYF. CDR3 DNA sequence: TGTGCCAGCAGTTTTGGGACAGGGGTAATCGAGCAGTACTTC.

The J gene is TRBJ1-2, the V gene TRBV12-3 or TRBV12-4; the D gene is possibly TRBD1 (6 bases). The CDR3 has 13 residues. V was clipped by 2 bases and J by 7 bases, with 11 bases between them. In DNA, the CDR3 is TGTGCCAGCAGTTTAAGGTCAGGGGTTGGCTACACCTTC. Translated: CASSLRSGVGYTF.

The rearrangement joins TRBV30 to TRBJ1-1, with D perhaps TRBD1 (5 bases). The V gene lost 3 bases and the J gene lost 5 bases, with 10 bases spanning the gap. Germline CDR1 and CDR2: GTSNPN and SVGIG (reference sequence). This CDR3 is built from 12 residues. The DNA for the CDR3 is TGTGCCTGGAGCAGGGACGAGACTGAAGCTTTCTTT. It translates to CAWSRDETEAFF. Drawing the rest from reference TRBV30 and TRBJ1-1, the complete variable domain is SQTIHQWPATLVQPVGSPLSLECTVEGTSNPNLYWYRQAAGRGLQLLFYSVGIGQISSEVPQNLSASRPQDRQFILSSKKLLLSDSGFYLCAWSRDETEAFFGQGTRLTVV.

The V and J genes are TRBV3-1 (or the pseudogene TRBV3-2) and TRBJ2-7; 7 bases align to TRBD1. The CDR3 loop spans 16 amino acids. Germline assignment: CDR1 LGHDT and CDR2 YNNKEL (reference sequence). Unmatched junction bases numbered 9, after V lost 0 bases and J lost 4 bases. The CDR3 bases are TGTGCCAGCAGCCAAGAAATGACAGGGTTCAAATACGAGCAGTACTTC. Translated, it gives CASSQEMTGFKYEQYF.